Listed here are 2 T cell receptor beta chains from one sample, sequenced in a study of shared clonotypes between healthy human individuals (dated by TCRdb to 2019 to 2021). Libraries came from the immunoSEQ multiplex PCR assay. The table comes from immuneACCESS by way of TCRdb, which keeps in-frame sequences with V and J called. Part of the clones is missing from these tables; in studies checked, under half for an unresolved V gene and the rest for unknown reasons. Recorded for this sample are around 600,000 clones; 98% of them occurred a single time. Of the sample, approximately 0.33% falls within the top ten clones. CD8 naive samples were CD45RO-negative cells positively selected for CCR7, giving a CD45RA+CCR7+ population that excluded TemRA cells. Sequenced sample: naive CD8+ T cells sorted from blood. Sample cell subset or site, as interpreted from the label and publication: CD45RA+CCR7+. The receptors stem from a man aged 25 to 40 in good health.

This rearrangement joins TRBV15 to TRBJ2-7, with D possibly being TRBD1 (6 bases). Trimming left V 1 base short and J 2 bases short, with 9 bases between. The CDR3 length is 14 residues. CDR1 and CDR2 (germline): LNHNV, YYDKDF (reference sequence). Here the CDR3 DNA reads TGTGCCACCAGCAGAGCGGACAGCCCCTACGAGCAGTACTTC. Translated: CATSRADSPYEQYF.

This sequence joins TRBV4-1 and TRBJ2-5, with D perhaps TRBD2 (6 bases). CDR1 MGHRA and CDR2 YSYEKL come from the germline V gene. V lost 0 bases and J lost 2, with 16 bases in between. There are 17 residues in the CDR3. The CDR3 loop is CASSQDPAGSLQETQYF. DNA for the CDR3: TGCGCCAGCAGCCAAGATCCGGCGGGGAGCCTACAAGAGACCCAGTACTTC.